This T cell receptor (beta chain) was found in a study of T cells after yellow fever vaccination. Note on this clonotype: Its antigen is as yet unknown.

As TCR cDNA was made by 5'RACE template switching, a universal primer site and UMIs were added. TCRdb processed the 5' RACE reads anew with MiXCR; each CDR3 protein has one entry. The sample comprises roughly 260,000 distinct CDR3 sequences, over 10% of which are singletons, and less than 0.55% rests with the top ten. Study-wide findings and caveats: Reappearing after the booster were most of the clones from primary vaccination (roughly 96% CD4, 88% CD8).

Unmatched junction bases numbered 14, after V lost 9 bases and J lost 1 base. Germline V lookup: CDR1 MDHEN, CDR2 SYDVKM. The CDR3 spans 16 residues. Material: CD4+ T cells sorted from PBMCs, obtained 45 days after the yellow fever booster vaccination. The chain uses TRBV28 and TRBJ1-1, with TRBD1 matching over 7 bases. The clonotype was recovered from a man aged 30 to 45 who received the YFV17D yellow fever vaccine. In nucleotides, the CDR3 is TGTGCCAGTTTCCCTTACAGGGGCGGCGGGAACACTGAAGCTTTCTTT. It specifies CASFPYRGGGNTEAFF.